This T cell receptor beta chain stems from a study of beta chain features in type 1 diabetes. Study-level background: The number of sorted cells examined across all samples was under 130,000,000.

With 5 bases clipped from V and 0 bases from J, the junction kept 10 bases outside the gene matches. CDR1 SGHTA and CDR2 FQGNSA come from the germline V gene. The CDR3 covers 17 residues. This clone came up a few times. Expressed TCRB transcripts were sequenced because the entire RNA isolate underwent reverse transcription. An average of around 3.9 million reads was obtained for naive, central memory and regulatory T cell samples. Measured with immunoSEQ multiplex PCR; TCRdb has only the in-frame clones, and not every one. The sample lists over 700,000 clones, roughly a sixth occurring once. The chain has TRBV7-2 and TRBJ2-7; 10 bases match TRBD2. This receptor was taken from a woman aged 18-29 years in good health. Source material: naive CD4+ T cells from blood. The CDR3 spells CASSVRTSGAISYEQYF. CDR3 coding DNA: TGTGCCAGCAGCGTCCGGACTAGCGGAGCCATCTCCTACGAGCAGTACTTC.